The next 14 T cell receptor beta chains were all read from a single sample in a study of T cell repertoires in cytomegalovirus infection. Using its own MiXCR run on the reads, TCRdb lists one record per CDR3 protein. Among roughly 180,000 distinct CDR3 sequences listed, 17% were seen once. Sequenced material: CD8+ T cells from PBMCs. These TCRs come from a human donor in good health (CMV status not recorded). Some clones in this sample may be carry-over from other donors' samples.

This clonotype was found a few times. V and J are TRBV28 and TRBJ1-1; D unresolved. Trimming cost V 6 bases and J 6 bases, with 11 bases left between them. The germline V gene has CDR1 MDHEN and CDR2 SYDVKM. The CDR3 runs to 12 residues. DNA of the CDR3: TGTGCCAGCAGCCCCCGCGGGCCTGAAGCTTTCTTT. Its protein product is CASSPRGPEAFF.

V and J are TRBV27 and TRBJ2-7, with D possibly TRBD1 on 6 matching bases. V lost 2 bases to trimming and J lost 6 bases, with 8 bases between them. The CDR3 contains 12 residues. Germline CDR1 MNHEY, CDR2 SMNVEV (reference sequence). In DNA form, the CDR3 reads TGTGCCAGCAGTTTACCCAGGGGCGAGCAGTACTTC. Protein sequence: CASSLPRGEQYF.

This clonotype showed up just a few times. The V gene is TRBV4-2, the J gene TRBJ1-4; D is uncertain. The germline V gene encodes CDR1 LGHNA and CDR2 YNFKEQ. The CDR3 is 14 residues long. Trimming left V 4 bases short and J 4 bases short, with 10 bases between. The CDR3 coding sequence is TGTGCCAGCAGCCTCGGACCGAGTAATGAAAAACTGTTTTTT. Amino acids: CASSLGPSNEKLFF.

The chain has TRBV6-2 or TRBV6-3 and TRBJ2-1; D may be TRBD1 (6 bases). With 0 bases removed from V and 5 bases from J, the gap between germline ends came to 14 bases. The length of the CDR3 is 16 residues. CDR1 MNHEY and CDR2 SVGEGT come from the germline V gene. The CDR3 reads CASSYSDSGRDNEQFF. DNA for the CDR3: TGTGCCAGCAGTTACTCGGACAGCGGACGAGACAATGAGCAGTTCTTC.

V usage is TRBV12-5 and J usage is TRBJ2-1; weak D call: TRBD1 (6 bases). Germline CDR1 LGHNT, CDR2 FRNRAP. There are 13 residues in the CDR3. V shed 2 bases and J shed 4 bases, with 6 bases lying between them. CDR3 in amino acids: CASGLTGYNEQFF. The DNA for the CDR3 is TGTGCTAGTGGTTTGACAGGGTACAATGAGCAGTTCTTC. The whole variable domain, filled in from reference TRBV12-5 and TRBJ2-1, reads DARVTQTPRHKVTEMGQEVTMRCQPILGHNTVFWYRQTMMQGLELLAYFRNRAPLDDSGMPKDRFSAEMPDATLATLKIQPSEPRDSAVYFCASGLTGYNEQFFGPGTRLTVL.

There are a few counts of this clonotype. This chain uses TRBV2 with TRBJ2-5, with D maybe TRBD1 (6 bases). CDR1 SNHLY and CDR2 FYNNEI come from the germline V gene. The CDR3 is 14 residues long. Trimming pared 6 bases from V and 0 bases from J, leaving 11 bases between. CDR3 in amino acids: CASRQGNYQETQYF. DNA of the CDR3: TGTGCCAGCAGGCAGGGGAACTACCAAGAGACCCAGTACTTC.

This chain connects TRBV7-6 to TRBJ1-1; 8 nucleotides align to TRBD1. The junction had 18 bases not matched to a gene; V was cut back by 2 bases and J by 7 bases. Per the germline V gene, CDR1 is SGHVS and CDR2 is FNYEAQ. The CDR3 totals 18 residues. CDR3 sequence: CASSLKARGQDLFNEAFF. The DNA of the CDR3 is TGTGCCAGCAGCTTAAAGGCCCGGGGACAGGATCTTTTTAATGAAGCTTTCTTT.

This rearrangement joins TRBV6-6 to TRBJ1-3, with a possible D match to TRBD1 (5 bases). CDR1 is MNHNY, CDR2 SVGAGI, per germline (reference sequence). The CDR3 is 13 residues long. V lost 4 bases and J lost 2, with 6 bases in between. Here the CDR3 reads CASSSRAGNTIYF. In nucleotides, the CDR3 is TGTGCCAGCAGTTCCAGGGCTGGAAACACCATATATTTT.

This clonotype was found a few times. The CDR3 spells CASSLALAGTYNEQFF. The CDR3 coding sequence is TGTGCCAGCAGCTTGGCCCTAGCGGGGACCTACAATGAGCAGTTCTTC. This chain uses TRBV5-6 with TRBJ2-1; 9 bases line up with TRBD2. Looked up from germline, CDR1 is SGHDT and CDR2 is YYEEEE. Trimming at V came to 0 bases and at J to 2 bases, leaving 3 bases not matched to a gene. The CDR3 has 16 amino acids.

The chain recombines TRBV20-1 with TRBJ2-3, with 9 bases fitting TRBD2. The length of the CDR3 is 15 residues. Trimming removed 6 bases from V and 6 bases from J; junction bases left unmatched: 13. Germline V gene lookup returns CDR1 DFQATT and CDR2 SNEGSKA (reference sequence). The CDR3 is CSAKLGLAFSDTQYF. The CDR3 coding sequence is TGCAGTGCGAAGCTTGGACTAGCGTTTTCCGATACGCAGTATTTT.

In this sample, this clonotype turned up a few times. The V call is TRBV7-9, the J call TRBJ2-7; no definite D call. V lost 0 bases to trimming and J lost 2 bases, with 11 bases between them. The CDR3 is made up of 15 amino acids. The V gene's germline CDR1 is SEHNR and CDR2 FQNEAQ (reference sequence). CDR3 protein: CASSLAGQATYEQYF. The CDR3 bases are TGTGCCAGCAGCTTAGCTGGCCAGGCGACCTACGAGCAGTACTTC.

In its sample, this clonotype was seen a few times. V gene TRBV7-8 combines with J gene TRBJ2-7; no reliable D call. Per the germline V gene, CDR1 is SGHVS and CDR2 is FQNEAQ. The CDR3 has 12 amino acids. Between the trimmed V and J ends, which lost 5 bases and 2 bases, there was a span of 7 bases. For the CDR3, the DNA is TGTGCCAGCAGCCCCGTCACCTACGAGCAGTACTTC. This translates into CASSPVTYEQYF.

The V gene is TRBV7-2, the J gene TRBJ2-3; D may match TRBD1 or TRBD2 (6 bases each). V was pared by 1 base and J by 5 bases, with 16 bases between. CDR1 is SGHTA, CDR2 FQGNSA, per germline. This CDR3 has 16 residues. In nucleotides, the CDR3 is TGTGCCAGCAGCTTAGGGGTTGGGGGCGGGGAAGATACGCAGTATTTT. Amino acids: CASSLGVGGGEDTQYF.

Only a few counts were recorded for this clonotype. The rearrangement uses TRBV7-9 and TRBJ1-5, with D perhaps matching TRBD1 (6 bases). Looked up from germline, CDR1 is SEHNR and CDR2 is FQNEAQ (reference sequence). The ends were cut back, 2 bases at V and 4 bases at J, with 9 bases in the middle. This CDR3 is built from 14 residues. Here the CDR3 DNA reads TGTGCCAGCAGCTTAATAGGGGGTAATCAGCCCCAGCATTTT. Translating gives CASSLIGGNQPQHF.